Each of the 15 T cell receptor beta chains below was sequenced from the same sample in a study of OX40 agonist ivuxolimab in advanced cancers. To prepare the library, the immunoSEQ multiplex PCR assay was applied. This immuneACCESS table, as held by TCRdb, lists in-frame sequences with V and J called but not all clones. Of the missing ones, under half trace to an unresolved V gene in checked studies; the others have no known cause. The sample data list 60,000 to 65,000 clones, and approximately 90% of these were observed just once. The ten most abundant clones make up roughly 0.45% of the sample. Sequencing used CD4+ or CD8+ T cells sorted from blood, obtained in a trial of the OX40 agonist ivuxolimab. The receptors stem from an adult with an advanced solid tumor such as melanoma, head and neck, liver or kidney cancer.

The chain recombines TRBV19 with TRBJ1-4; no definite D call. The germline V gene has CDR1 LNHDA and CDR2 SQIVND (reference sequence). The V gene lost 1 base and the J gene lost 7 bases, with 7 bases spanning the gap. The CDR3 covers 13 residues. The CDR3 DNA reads TGTGCCAGTAGTATAGGACGCGGTGAAAAACTGTTTTTT. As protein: CASSIGRGEKLFF.

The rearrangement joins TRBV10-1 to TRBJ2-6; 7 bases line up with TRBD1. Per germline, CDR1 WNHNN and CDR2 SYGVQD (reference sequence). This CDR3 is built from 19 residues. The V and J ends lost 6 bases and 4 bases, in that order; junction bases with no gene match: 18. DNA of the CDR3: TGCGCCAGCAGAGATCCCGGGACAGTCGTTCTCTGGGGGGCCAACGTCCTGACTTTC. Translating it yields CASRDPGTVVLWGANVLTF.

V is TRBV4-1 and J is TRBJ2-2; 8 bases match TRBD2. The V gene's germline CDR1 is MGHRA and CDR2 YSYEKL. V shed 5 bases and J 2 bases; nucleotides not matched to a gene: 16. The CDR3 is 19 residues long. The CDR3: CASSVSILQREKNTGELFF. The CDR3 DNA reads TGCGCCAGCAGCGTCTCAATACTCCAGCGGGAGAAAAACACCGGGGAGCTGTTTTTT.

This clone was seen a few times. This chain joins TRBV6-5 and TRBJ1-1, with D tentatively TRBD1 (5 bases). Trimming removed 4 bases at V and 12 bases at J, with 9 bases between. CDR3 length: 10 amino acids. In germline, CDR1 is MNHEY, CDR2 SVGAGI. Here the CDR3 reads CASSSGVTFF. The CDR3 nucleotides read TGTGCCAGCAGTTCGGGGGTAACTTTCTTT.

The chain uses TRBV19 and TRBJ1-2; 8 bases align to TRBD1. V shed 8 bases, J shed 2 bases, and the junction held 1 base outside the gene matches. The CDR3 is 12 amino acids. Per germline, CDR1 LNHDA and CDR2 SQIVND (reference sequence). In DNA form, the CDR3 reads TGTGCCAGTCGGACAGGGAACTATGGCTACACCTTC. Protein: CASRTGNYGYTF.

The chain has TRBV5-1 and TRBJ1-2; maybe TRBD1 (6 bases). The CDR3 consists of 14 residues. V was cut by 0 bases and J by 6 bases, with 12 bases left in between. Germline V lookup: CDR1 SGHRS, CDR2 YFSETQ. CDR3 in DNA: TGCGCCAGCAGCTTGGGTACGGGGGCCCATGGCTACACCTTC. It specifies CASSLGTGAHGYTF.

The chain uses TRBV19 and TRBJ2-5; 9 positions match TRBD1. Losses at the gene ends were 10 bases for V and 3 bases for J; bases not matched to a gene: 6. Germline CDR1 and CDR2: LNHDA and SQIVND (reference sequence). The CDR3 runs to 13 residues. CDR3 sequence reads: CATWDREKETQYF. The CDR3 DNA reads TGTGCCACCTGGGACAGGGAGAAAGAGACCCAGTACTTC.

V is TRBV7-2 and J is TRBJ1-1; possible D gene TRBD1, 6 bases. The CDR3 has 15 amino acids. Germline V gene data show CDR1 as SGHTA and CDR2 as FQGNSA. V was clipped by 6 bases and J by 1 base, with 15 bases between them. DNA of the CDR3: TGTGCCAGCAGTTTCTCGGGGGGGGCGAACACTGAAGCTTTCTTT. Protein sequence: CASSFSGGANTEAFF.

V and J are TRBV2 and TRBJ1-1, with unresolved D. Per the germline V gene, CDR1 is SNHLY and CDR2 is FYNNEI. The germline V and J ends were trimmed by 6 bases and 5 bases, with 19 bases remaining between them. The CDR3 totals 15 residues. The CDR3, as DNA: TGTGCCAGCAGCGTAACTCCGGGTAGTGGAACTGAAGCTTTCTTT. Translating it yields CASSVTPGSGTEAFF.

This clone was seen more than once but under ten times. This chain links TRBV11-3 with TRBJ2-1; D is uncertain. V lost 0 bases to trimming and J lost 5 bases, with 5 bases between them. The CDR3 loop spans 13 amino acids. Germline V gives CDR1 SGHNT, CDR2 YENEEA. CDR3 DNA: TGTGCCAGCAGCTTAGATAGTAACAATGAGCAGTTCTTC. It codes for CASSLDSNNEQFF.

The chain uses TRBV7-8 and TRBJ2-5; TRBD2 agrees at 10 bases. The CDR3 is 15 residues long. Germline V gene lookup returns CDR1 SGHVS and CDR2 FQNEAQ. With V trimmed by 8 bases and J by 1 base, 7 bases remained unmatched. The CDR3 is CASGRLAGSQETQYF. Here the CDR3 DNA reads TGTGCCAGCGGACGACTAGCGGGTAGCCAAGAGACCCAGTACTTC. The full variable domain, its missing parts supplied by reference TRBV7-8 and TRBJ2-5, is GAGVSQSPRYKVAKRGQDVALRCDPISGHVSLFWYQQALGQGPEFLTYFQNEAQLDKSGLPSDRFFAERPEGSVSTLKIQRTQQEDSAVYLCASGRLAGSQETQYFGPGTRLLVL.

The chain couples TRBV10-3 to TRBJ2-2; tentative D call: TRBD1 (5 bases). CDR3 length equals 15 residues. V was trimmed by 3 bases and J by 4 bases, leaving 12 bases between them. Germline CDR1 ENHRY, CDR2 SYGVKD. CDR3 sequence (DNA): TGTGCCATCAGTGAAAAATCAGGGTCCACCGGGGAGCTGTTTTTT. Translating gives CAISEKSGSTGELFF.

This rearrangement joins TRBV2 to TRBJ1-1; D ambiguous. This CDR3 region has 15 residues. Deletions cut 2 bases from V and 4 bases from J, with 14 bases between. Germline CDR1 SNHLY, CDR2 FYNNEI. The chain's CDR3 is CASSESAGLSTEAFF. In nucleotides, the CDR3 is TGTGCCAGCAGTGAATCGGCAGGCCTGAGCACTGAAGCTTTCTTT.

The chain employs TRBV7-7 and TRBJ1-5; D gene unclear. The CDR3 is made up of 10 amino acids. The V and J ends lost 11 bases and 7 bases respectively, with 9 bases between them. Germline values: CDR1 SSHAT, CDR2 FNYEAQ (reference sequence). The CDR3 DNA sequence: TGTGCCTACGAGGGACAGCCCCAGCATTTT. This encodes CAYEGQPQHF.

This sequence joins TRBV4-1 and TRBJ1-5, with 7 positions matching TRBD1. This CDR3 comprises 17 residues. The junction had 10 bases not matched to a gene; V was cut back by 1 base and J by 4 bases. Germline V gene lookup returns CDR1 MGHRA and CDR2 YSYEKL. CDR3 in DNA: TGCGCCAGCAGCCAAGCTCCGGGGGACAGTGAAAATCAGCCCCAGCATTTT. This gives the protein CASSQAPGDSENQPQHF.